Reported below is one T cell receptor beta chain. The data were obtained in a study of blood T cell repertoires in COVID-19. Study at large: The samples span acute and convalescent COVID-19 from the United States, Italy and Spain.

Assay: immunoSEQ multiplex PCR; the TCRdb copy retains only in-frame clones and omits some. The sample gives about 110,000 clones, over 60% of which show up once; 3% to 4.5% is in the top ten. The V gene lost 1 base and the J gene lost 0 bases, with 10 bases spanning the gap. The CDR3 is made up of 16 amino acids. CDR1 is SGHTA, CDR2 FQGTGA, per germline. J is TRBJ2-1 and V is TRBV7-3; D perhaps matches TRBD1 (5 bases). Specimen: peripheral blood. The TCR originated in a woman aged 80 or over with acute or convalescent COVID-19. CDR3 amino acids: CASSLNGQGSYNEQFF. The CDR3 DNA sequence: TGTGCCAGCAGCTTAAACGGCCAGGGCTCCTACAATGAGCAGTTCTTC.